Listed here are 9 T cell receptor beta chains from one sample, sequenced in a study of T cells in Graves' hyperthyroidism and ophthalmopathy. Amplification targeted TCR beta CDR3 regions from RNA transcripts. The HTBI set primed first-round TCR CDR3 RT-PCR. TCRdb reprocessed the multiplex PCR reads via MiXCR and lists one record per CDR3 protein. The sample lists roughly 500,000 distinct CDR3 sequences, 40% to 50% occurring once. The sequencing input was peripheral blood or thyroid tissue (not recorded which). Receptors were obtained from an adult woman with Graves' disease, either hyperthyroidism or ophthalmopathy (not recorded which).

The J gene is TRBJ1-1, the V gene TRBV7-2; perhaps TRBD1 as D (5 bases). This CDR3 is built from 17 residues. V was pared by 1 base and J by 4 bases, with 19 bases between. Germline CDR1 SGHTA, CDR2 FQGNSA. The CDR3 region is CASSLVVREPFGTEAFF. In nucleotides, the CDR3 is TGTGCCAGCAGCTTAGTCGTCAGGGAACCTTTTGGCACTGAAGCTTTCTTT. Looking up the rest from reference TRBV7-2 and TRBJ1-1 gives the full variable domain: GAGVSQSPSNKVTEKGKDVELRCDPISGHTALYWYRQSLGQGLEFLIYFQGNSAPDKSGLPSDRFSAERTGGSVSTLTIQRTQQEDSAVYLCASSLVVREPFGTEAFFGQGTRLTVV.

J is TRBJ2-7 and V is TRBV20-1; 11 nucleotides agree with TRBD2. J was trimmed by 6 bases and V by 6 bases; bases with no gene match: 13. This CDR3 comprises 15 residues. Germline CDR1 reads DFQATT; CDR2 reads SNEGSKA (reference sequence). The CDR3 here is CSASRLAGGVPEQYF. In nucleotides, the CDR3 is TGCAGTGCCAGCAGGTTAGCGGGAGGGGTGCCCGAGCAGTACTTC.

J is TRBJ2-7 and V is TRBV7-2, with 7 nucleotides matching TRBD2. The CDR3 length is 17 residues. Per the germline V gene, CDR1 is SGHTA and CDR2 is FQGNSA. J lost 3 bases, V lost 1 base, and 12 bases had no gene match. The CDR3 protein is CASSLVAGAHVYYEQYF. CDR3 sequence (DNA): TGTGCCAGCAGCTTAGTTGCGGGAGCCCATGTATACTACGAGCAGTACTTC. The full variable domain, rest sourced from reference TRBV7-2 and TRBJ2-7, is GAGVSQSPSNKVTEKGKDVELRCDPISGHTALYWYRQSLGQGLEFLIYFQGNSAPDKSGLPSDRFSAERTGGSVSTLTIQRTQQEDSAVYLCASSLVAGAHVYYEQYFGPGTRLTVT.

This clonotype was recorded many times. This rearrangement joins TRBV12-3 or TRBV12-4 to TRBJ1-5, with 7 positions matching TRBD1. This CDR3 comprises 15 residues. The V and J ends lost 5 bases and 3 bases, in that order; junction bases with no gene match: 7. Here the CDR3 DNA reads TGTGCCAGCAGTAAAGGGACAGTAGTCAATCAGCCCCAGCATTTT. Translation: CASSKGTVVNQPQHF.

The table lists this clonotype with a few counts. This chain connects TRBV7-9 to TRBJ2-7; D call uncertain. The V and J ends lost 4 bases and 5 bases respectively, with 9 bases between them. CDR1 is SEHNR, CDR2 FQNEAQ, per germline (reference sequence). The length of the CDR3 is 12 residues. CDR3: CASSSVSDEQYF. Written as DNA, the CDR3 is TGTGCCAGCAGCTCTGTATCCGACGAGCAGTACTTC.

The rearrangement joins TRBV27 to TRBJ1-5, with D uncertain. CDR3 length: 14 amino acids. From germline, CDR1 is MNHEY and CDR2 SMNVEV (reference sequence). Trimming pared 6 bases from V and 2 bases from J, leaving 11 bases between. CDR3 residues: CASSHIVGNQPQHF. Written as DNA, the CDR3 is TGTGCCAGCAGCCACATAGTTGGCAATCAGCCCCAGCATTTT.

The genes are TRBV13 and TRBJ2-2, with 10 bases matching TRBD2. The CDR3 covers 16 residues. Germline CDR1 is PRHDT and CDR2 is FYEKMQ (reference sequence). Trimming removed 2 bases from V and 4 bases from J; junction bases left unmatched: 4. CDR3 DNA sequence: TGTGCCAGCAGCTTACTTCTAGCGGGAGTCACCGGGGAGCTGTTTTTT. It encodes CASSLLLAGVTGELFF.

This clonotype has ten or more counts. This chain joins TRBV6-6 and TRBJ1-5; unclear D gene. Germline loops: CDR1 MNHNY, CDR2 SVGAGI (reference sequence). The ends were cut back, 6 bases at V and 2 bases at J, with 11 bases in the middle. This CDR3 spans 14 amino acids. For the CDR3, the DNA is TGTGCCAGCAGATCAGGAAAGGGCAATCAGCCCCAGCATTTT. Translated, it gives CASRSGKGNQPQHF.

The chain uses TRBV19 and TRBJ1-1, with 9 bases lining up with TRBD1. This CDR3 region has 17 residues. Germline lookup yields CDR1 LNHDA and CDR2 SQIVND (reference sequence). The J segment lost 1 base and the V segment lost 6 bases, leaving 12 bases of the junction unmatched. CDR3 coding DNA: TGTGCCAGTAGAAAATCCGGGACAGGGTACGGGAACACTGAAGCTTTCTTT. Translation: CASRKSGTGYGNTEAFF.